The 30 T cell receptor beta chains given below trace back to one sample, sequenced in a study of shared clonotypes between healthy human individuals. The repertoire was sequenced with immunoSEQ multiplex PCR; TCRdb's copy has only in-frame clones and lacks some. The sample has 2 million to 2.5 million clones, 93% seen once; the top ten hold about 0.39%. Source material: naive CD4+ T cells from PBMCs. Subset: CD45RA+ positively selected. The receptor source for this set is a man aged 18 to 29 in good health. Some clones in this sample may be carry-over from other donors' samples.

The CDR3 spells CSVRGLTVYEQYF. The CDR3 coding sequence is TGCAGCGTTAGGGGACTGACCGTCTACGAGCAGTACTTC. The chain employs TRBV29-1 and TRBJ2-7, with a tentative D call TRBD2 (6 bases). The germline V gene has CDR1 SQVTM and CDR2 ANQGSEA. The V and J ends lost 5 bases and 3 bases respectively, with 14 bases between them. The CDR3 runs to 13 residues.

This chain links TRBV7-2 with TRBJ2-7; TRBD2 might be the D (5 bases). The V and J ends lost 0 bases and 3 bases respectively, with 12 bases between them. Germline-derived CDR1 and CDR2 are SGHTA and FQGNSA. The CDR3 contains 15 residues. The CDR3 DNA reads TGTGCCAGCAGCTTAGCTCGTGGGAGAAGCTACGAGCAGTACTTC. Protein sequence: CASSLARGRSYEQYF.

This clone was seen once. CDR3 in amino acids: CASPGPGQGRGDTQYF. The CDR3 bases are TGTGCCAGCCCCGGACCGGGACAGGGGAGGGGAGATACGCAGTATTTT. V usage is TRBV7-7 and J usage is TRBJ2-3, with TRBD1 identical over 10 bases. V shed 8 bases and J 5 bases; nucleotides not matched to a gene: 13. From germline, CDR1 is SSHAT and CDR2 FNYEAQ (reference sequence). The CDR3 covers 16 residues.

The chain recombines TRBV21-1 with TRBJ2-7; the table's D gene call, TRBD1, was not cross checked with the DNA. TRBV21-1 is tagged as a pseudogene. This CDR3 comprises 17 residues. CDR3 residues: CASSKVTRQGLGYEQYF. The CDR3 coding sequence is TGTGCCAGCAGCAAAGTGACGAGACAGGGTCTGGGGTACGAGCAGTACTTC.

The count of this clone is one. The sample holds other DNA sequences that translate to the same CDR3. The chain recombines TRBV5-1 with TRBJ2-5; D is undetermined. The CDR3 spans 11 residues. Germline CDR1 SGHRS, CDR2 YFSETQ. V lost 2 bases, J lost 5 bases, and 4 bases lay in between. CDR3 bases: TGCGCCAGCAGCTTTTCGGAGACCCAGTACTTC. Its protein is CASSFSETQYF.

The chain uses TRBV10-3 and TRBJ2-5, with 12 bases matching TRBD1. The CDR3 is 16 residues long. J was trimmed by 1 base and V by 6 bases; bases with no gene match: 6. Germline V gives CDR1 ENHRY, CDR2 SYGVKD. CDR3 protein: CAISQGTGGFQETQYF. The DNA of the CDR3 is TGTGCCATCAGCCAAGGGACAGGGGGCTTCCAAGAGACCCAGTACTTC.

The CDR3 DNA reads as TGTGCCAGCAGTAATCTAGGCGAGTACTACGAGCAGTACTTC. Protein product: CASSNLGEYYEQYF. The chain uses TRBV6-1 and TRBJ2-7, with D unclear. V lost 5 bases, J lost 3 bases, and 14 bases lay in between. CDR3 length: 14 residues. The germline CDR1 and CDR2 sequences are MNHNS and SASEGT.

This chain uses TRBV7-9 with TRBJ1-4; D is uncertain. Trimming cost V 1 base and J 7 bases, with 7 bases left between them. The CDR3 covers 13 residues. Germline lookup yields CDR1 SEHNR and CDR2 FQNEAQ (reference sequence). The CDR3 here is CASSLEPPEKLFF. The CDR3 nucleotides are TGTGCCAGCAGCTTAGAACCCCCTGAAAAACTGTTTTTT.

CDR3 loop: CASSVTSGRYTGELFF. The CDR3 DNA is TGTGCCAGCAGCGTAACTAGCGGGAGGTACACCGGGGAGCTGTTTTTT. The chain has TRBV9 and TRBJ2-2; 12 nucleotides agree with TRBD2. The V and J ends lost 1 base and 3 bases, in that order; junction bases with no gene match: 1. CDR1 is SGDLS and CDR2 is YYNGEE in the germline V gene. This CDR3 spans 16 amino acids.

The V and J genes are TRBV11-3 and TRBJ2-3; no clear D. Germline V gene sequence: CDR1 SGHNT, CDR2 YENEEA. CDR3 length equals 13 residues. Trimming removed 3 bases from V and 6 bases from J, with 10 bases in between. CDR3 amino acids: CASSFTAADTQYF. CDR3 in DNA: TGTGCCAGCAGCTTCACGGCCGCTGATACGCAGTATTTT.

The chain recombines TRBV15 with TRBJ2-2; 10 nucleotides agree with TRBD2. The germline gives CDR1 LNHNV, CDR2 YYDKDF (reference sequence). The CDR3 length is 17 residues. The trim removed 1 base at V and 6 bases at J, leaving 8 bases unmatched. CDR3 protein: CATSRGGGSGRPGELFF. The CDR3 DNA follows: TGTGCCACCAGCAGAGGTGGTGGTAGCGGGAGGCCCGGGGAGCTGTTTTTT.

This sequence joins TRBV15 and TRBJ2-1; 9 nucleotides agree with TRBD1. Germline values: CDR1 LNHNV, CDR2 YYDKDF (reference sequence). J was trimmed by 3 bases and V by 0 bases; bases with no gene match: 9. This CDR3 contains 18 residues. In nucleotides, the CDR3 is TGTGCCACCAGCAGAGATTTTTCGGGACAGGGCGTCTACAATGAGCAGTTCTTC. It specifies CATSRDFSGQGVYNEQFF.

The V call is TRBV11-3, the J call TRBJ2-6, with a weak D call TRBD1 (5 bases). Germline V lookup: CDR1 SGHNT, CDR2 YENEEA. The V end lost 5 bases, the J end lost 0 bases, and 14 bases lay between the germline ends. The CDR3 runs 17 residues. The chain's CDR3 is CASSPRTFSSGANVLTF. The CDR3, as DNA: TGTGCCAGCAGCCCCCGGACATTTAGCTCTGGGGCCAACGTCCTGACTTTC.

This clone was detected once. The chain has TRBV5-1 and TRBJ2-3; the match to TRBD1 covers 7 bases. There are 15 residues in the CDR3. Germline CDR1 reads SGHRS; CDR2 reads YFSETQ. After removal of 2 bases from V and 4 bases from J, the junction contained 7 bases not matched to a gene. The CDR3 loop is CASSLRQGRADTQYF. For the CDR3, the DNA is TGCGCCAGCAGCTTACGACAGGGAAGGGCAGATACGCAGTATTTT.

This chain connects TRBV28 to TRBJ2-7, with a possible D match to TRBD1 (6 bases). The V and J ends lost 10 bases and 2 bases respectively, with 12 bases between them. CDR3 size: 12 residues. From germline, CDR1 is MDHEN and CDR2 SYDVKM. CDR3 protein: CATEQGTYEQYF. DNA of the CDR3: TGTGCCACCGAACAGGGCACCTACGAGCAGTACTTC.

The J gene is TRBJ1-1, the V gene TRBV5-8; D unclear. The CDR3 runs to 14 residues. The germline CDR1 and CDR2 sequences are SGHTS and YDEGEE. V was pared by 6 bases and J by 5 bases, with 17 bases between. In DNA form, the CDR3 reads TGTGCCAGCACCCCTCGAGGAGTTGGTACTGAAGCTTTCTTT. It translates to CASTPRGVGTEAFF.

In regard to this clone: Other DNA sequences in this specimen translate into the identical CDR3. This sequence joins TRBV9 and TRBJ1-3; no clear D gene. The V end lost 0 bases, the J end lost 0 bases, and 7 bases lay between the germline ends. This CDR3 spans 15 amino acids. In germline, CDR1 is SGDLS, CDR2 YYNGEE. This CDR3 reads CASSVAPSSGNTIYF. The CDR3 DNA reads TGTGCCAGCAGCGTAGCACCCAGCTCTGGAAACACCATATATTTT.

This chain links TRBV9 with TRBJ2-3, with 10 bases that match TRBD2. Germline V lookup: CDR1 SGDLS, CDR2 YYNGEE. V lost 5 bases to trimming and J lost 4 bases; unmatched junction nucleotides: 7. CDR3 length equals 15 residues. In DNA, the CDR3 is TGTGCCAGCAGACCTCGGACTAGCGGAGCAGATACGCAGTATTTT. Amino acid sequence: CASRPRTSGADTQYF.

This rearrangement joins TRBV2 to TRBJ1-1, with 8 bases aligning to TRBD1. V dropped 8 bases and J dropped 4; count of bases not matched to a gene: 9. CDR3 size: 14 residues. Looked up from germline, CDR1 is SNHLY and CDR2 is FYNNEI. The CDR3 is CASGLTGEVTEAFF. The CDR3 nucleotides read TGTGCCAGCGGTTTGACAGGGGAGGTCACTGAAGCTTTCTTT.

This clone was detected only once. V is TRBV7-9 and J is TRBJ1-1; D gene uncertain. Germline assignment: CDR1 SEHNR and CDR2 FQNEAQ (reference sequence). There are 13 residues in the CDR3. V was pared by 7 bases and J by 4 bases, with 13 bases between. The CDR3 DNA sequence: TGTGCCAGCACCATCTACGGCGGCACTGAAGCTTTCTTT. It encodes CASTIYGGTEAFF.

In this sample, this clone turned up once. The chain recombines TRBV7-6 with TRBJ2-3; D is ambiguous. Trimming removed 1 base from V and 14 bases from J, with 13 bases in between. The CDR3 is 12 amino acids. Germline CDR1 is SGHVS and CDR2 is FNYEAQ. CDR3 sequence: CASSLDWIERYF. For the CDR3, the DNA is TGTGCCAGCAGCTTAGACTGGATAGAAAGGTATTTT.

In the case of this clone: The same CDR3 is also encoded by other DNA sequences in this sample. The chain has TRBV28 and TRBJ2-7; 10 bases fit TRBD2. This CDR3 is built from 15 residues. CDR1 and CDR2 from the germline V gene are MDHEN and SYDVKM. With 4 bases clipped from V and 0 bases from J, the junction kept 3 bases outside the gene matches. DNA for the CDR3: TGTGCCAGCAGTTCTCCTAGCGGGAGCTCCTACGAGCAGTACTTC. Protein sequence: CASSSPSGSSYEQYF.

This chain joins TRBV5-1 and TRBJ2-3, with 10 bases that match TRBD2. Looked up from germline, CDR1 is SGHRS and CDR2 is YFSETQ. With 5 bases clipped from V and 0 bases from J, the junction kept 3 bases outside the gene matches. The CDR3 is 15 residues long. As DNA, the CDR3 is TGCGCCAGCAGTCAGACTAGCGGGAGCACAGATACGCAGTATTTT. It specifies CASSQTSGSTDTQYF.

This chain joins TRBV5-1 and TRBJ2-1; 10 nucleotides line up with TRBD2. Trimming took 7 bases from V and 7 from J; bases not matched to a gene: 8. This CDR3 has 14 amino acids. From germline, CDR1 is SGHRS and CDR2 YFSETQ. CDR3 nucleotides: TGCGCCAGCTCGCTAGCGGGAGTTGGGAATGAGCAGTTCTTC. It encodes CASSLAGVGNEQFF.

The chain is built from TRBV30 and TRBJ2-7; D remains unclear. Trimming took 3 bases from V and 4 from J, leaving 16 bases between them. The CDR3 is made up of 14 amino acids. Looked up from germline, CDR1 is GTSNPN and CDR2 is SVGIG (reference sequence). This chain's CDR3 is CAWSSFGSQYEQYF. The CDR3 DNA reads TGTGCCTGGAGCTCCTTCGGGTCCCAGTACGAGCAGTACTTC. Full variable domain (rest looked up from reference TRBV30 and TRBJ2-7): SQTIHQWPATLVQPVGSPLSLECTVEGTSNPNLYWYRQAAGRGLQLLFYSVGIGQISSEVPQNLSASRPQDRQFILSSKKLLLSDSGFYLCAWSSFGSQYEQYFGPGTRLTVT.

V is TRBV6-6 and J is TRBJ2-4; perhaps TRBD1 as D (6 bases). This CDR3 has 16 residues. Per the germline V gene, CDR1 is MNHNY and CDR2 is SVGAGI (reference sequence). V was pared by 7 bases and J by 0 bases, with 16 bases between. CDR3 bases: TGTGCCAGCACCGCTTTACAAGGGGGAGCCAAAAACATTCAGTACTTC. It specifies CASTALQGGAKNIQYF.

This clone was detected only once. The chain employs TRBV19 and TRBJ2-1, with unresolved D. The CDR3 consists of 15 residues. V lost 7 bases to trimming and J lost 4 bases, with 17 bases between them. Germline V gene lookup returns CDR1 LNHDA and CDR2 SQIVND (reference sequence). CDR3 region: CASKYSQTSYNEQFF. CDR3 coding DNA: TGTGCCAGTAAGTACAGCCAAACCTCGTACAATGAGCAGTTCTTC.

The CDR3 region is CASSLDPGELFF. In DNA form, the CDR3 reads TGCGCCAGCAGCTTGGATCCCGGGGAGCTGTTTTTT. The chain couples TRBV5-1 to TRBJ2-2, with D uncertain. The CDR3 totals 12 residues. The germline V gene has CDR1 SGHRS and CDR2 YFSETQ. V was pared by 0 bases and J by 6 bases, with 3 bases between.

The V and J genes are TRBV28 and TRBJ2-7; the D is unclear. Germline V gene data show CDR1 as MDHEN and CDR2 as SYDVKM. Trimming removed 6 bases from V and 4 bases from J, with 16 bases in between. This CDR3 has 14 amino acids. CDR3 sequence reads: CASSSGLTVYEQYF. The CDR3 DNA sequence: TGTGCCAGCAGCTCGGGCCTAACCGTATACGAGCAGTACTTC.

This chain links TRBV6-1 with TRBJ2-7; D ambiguous. The CDR3 totals 15 residues. V lost 4 bases and J lost 3, with 16 bases in between. CDR1 and CDR2 (germline): MNHNS, SASEGT. In DNA form, the CDR3 reads TGTGCCAGCAGTGGAATCGGGCCCACAAACTACGAGCAGTACTTC. This gives the protein CASSGIGPTNYEQYF.